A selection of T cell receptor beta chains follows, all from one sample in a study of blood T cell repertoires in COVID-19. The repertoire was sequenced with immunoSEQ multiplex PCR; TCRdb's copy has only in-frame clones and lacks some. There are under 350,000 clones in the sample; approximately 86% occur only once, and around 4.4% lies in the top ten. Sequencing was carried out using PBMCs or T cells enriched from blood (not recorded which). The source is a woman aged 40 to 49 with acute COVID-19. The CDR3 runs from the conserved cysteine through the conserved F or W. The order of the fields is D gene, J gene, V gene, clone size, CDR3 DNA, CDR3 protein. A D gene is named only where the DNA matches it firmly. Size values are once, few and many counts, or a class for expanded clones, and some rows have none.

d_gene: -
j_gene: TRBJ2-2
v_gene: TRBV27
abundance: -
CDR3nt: TGTGCCAGCAGTTTTTGGGGCGAAGGCACCGGGGAGCTGTTTTTT
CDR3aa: CASSFWGEGTGELFF

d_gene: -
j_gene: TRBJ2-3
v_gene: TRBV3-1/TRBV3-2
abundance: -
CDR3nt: TGTGCCAGCGGACTTAGGGTCTCAGATACGCAGTATTTT
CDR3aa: CASGLRVSDTQYF

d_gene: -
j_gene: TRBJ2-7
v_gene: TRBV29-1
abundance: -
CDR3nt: TGCAGCGTTGGGGGGCTACGTTACGAGCAGTACTTC
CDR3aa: CSVGGLRYEQYF

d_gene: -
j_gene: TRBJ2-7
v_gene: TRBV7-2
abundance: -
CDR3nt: TGTGCCAGCAGCCGTTCACAGAACTACGAGCAGTACTTC
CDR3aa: CASSRSQNYEQYF

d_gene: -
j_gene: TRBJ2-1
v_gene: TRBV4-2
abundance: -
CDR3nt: TGTGCCAGCAGCCAAGCTTCGGAGACAGGCCCCTACAATGAGCAGTTCTTC
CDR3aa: CASSQASETGPYNEQFF

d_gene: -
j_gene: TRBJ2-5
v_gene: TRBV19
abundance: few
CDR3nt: TGTGCCAGTAGTATATTCCCCCCCGCGACAGGCCAAGAGACCCAGTACTTC
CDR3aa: CASSIFPPATGQETQYF

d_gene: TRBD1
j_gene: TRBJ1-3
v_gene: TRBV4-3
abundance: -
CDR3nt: TGCGCCAGCAGCCAAGGCAGTGTTGGACAGGGTACAAACACCATATATTTT
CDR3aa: CASSQGSVGQGTNTIYF

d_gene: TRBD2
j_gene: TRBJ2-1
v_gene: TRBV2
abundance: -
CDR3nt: TGTGCCAGCACCCGAGCGGGATCCTACAATGAGCAGTTCTTC
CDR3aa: CASTRAGSYNEQFF

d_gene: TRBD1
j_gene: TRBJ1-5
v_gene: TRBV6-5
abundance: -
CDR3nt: TGTGCCAGCAGTCAATTAGGGGGCGGCAATCAGCCCCAGCATTTT
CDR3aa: CASSQLGGGNQPQHF

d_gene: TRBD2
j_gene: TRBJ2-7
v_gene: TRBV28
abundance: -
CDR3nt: TGTGCCAGCAGAACCACGGGACTAGCGGGAGACTACGAGCAGTACTTC
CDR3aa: CASRTTGLAGDYEQYF

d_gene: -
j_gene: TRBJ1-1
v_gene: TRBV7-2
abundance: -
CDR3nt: TGTGCCAGCAGCTTACGATGGGGCGGCACTGAAGCTTTCTTT
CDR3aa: CASSLRWGGTEAFF

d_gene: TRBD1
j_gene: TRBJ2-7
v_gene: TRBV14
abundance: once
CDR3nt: TGTGCCAGCAGCCAGACAGGGAAGTCCTACGAGCAGTACTTC
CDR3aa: CASSQTGKSYEQYF

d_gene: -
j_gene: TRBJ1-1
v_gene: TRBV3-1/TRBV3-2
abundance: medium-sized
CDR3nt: TGTGCCAGCAGCCAAACTCGGGAAAATGAAGCTTTCTTT
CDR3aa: CASSQTRENEAFF

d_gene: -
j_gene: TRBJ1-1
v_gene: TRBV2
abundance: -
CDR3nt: TGTGCCAGCAGTGAAGGGGGAGGGCGTACTGAAGCTTTCTTT
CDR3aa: CASSEGGGRTEAFF

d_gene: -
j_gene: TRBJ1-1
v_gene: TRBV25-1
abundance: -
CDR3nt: TGTGCCAGCAGAGGTACAGGGTCTTTCACTGAAGCTTTCTTT
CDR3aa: CASRGTGSFTEAFF

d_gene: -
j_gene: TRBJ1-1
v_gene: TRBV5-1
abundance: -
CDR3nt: TGCGCCAGCAGCTTGGGGGGCAACCTCAAAGCTTTCTTT
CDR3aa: CASSLGGNLKAFF

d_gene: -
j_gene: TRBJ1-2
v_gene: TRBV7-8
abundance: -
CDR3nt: TGTGCCAGCAGCCCATGGGGGGGGAACTATGGCTACACCTTC
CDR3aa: CASSPWGGNYGYTF

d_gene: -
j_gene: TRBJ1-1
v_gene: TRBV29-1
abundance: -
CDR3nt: TGCAGCGCAACGCAGACTACAAACACTGAAGCTTTCTTT
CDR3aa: CSATQTTNTEAFF

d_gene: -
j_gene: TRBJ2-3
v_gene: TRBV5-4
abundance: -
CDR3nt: TGTGCCAGCAGCAAGACCACGGGAGTGACAGATACGCAGTATTTT
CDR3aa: CASSKTTGVTDTQYF

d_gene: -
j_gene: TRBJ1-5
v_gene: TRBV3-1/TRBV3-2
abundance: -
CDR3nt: TGTGCCAGCAGCCCCACAGGAAATCAGCCCCAGCATTTT
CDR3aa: CASSPTGNQPQHF

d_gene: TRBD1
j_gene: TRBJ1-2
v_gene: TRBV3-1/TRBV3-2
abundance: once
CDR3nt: TGTGCCAGCAGCCAACTATGGGACAGAGCTGGGTATGGCTACACCTTC
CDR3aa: CASSQLWDRAGYGYTF

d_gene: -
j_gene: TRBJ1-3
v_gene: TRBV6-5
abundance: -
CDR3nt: TGTGCCAGCAGTTACTCGGGGGGAGGGCACACCATATATTTT
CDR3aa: CASSYSGGGHTIYF

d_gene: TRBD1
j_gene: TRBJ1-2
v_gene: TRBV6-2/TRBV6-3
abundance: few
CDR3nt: TGTGCCAGCAGTCTTACCGGGACAGACTATGGCTACACCTTC
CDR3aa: CASSLTGTDYGYTF

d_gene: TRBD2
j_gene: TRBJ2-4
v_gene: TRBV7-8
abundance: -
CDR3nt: TGTGCCAGCAGCCAGGGACTAGCGGGGGGGCCGGCCAAAAACATTCAGTACTTC
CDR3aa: CASSQGLAGGPAKNIQYF

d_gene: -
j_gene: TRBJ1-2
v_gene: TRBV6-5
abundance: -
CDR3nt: TGTGCCAGCAGCCTTCAGGGGTGGCGTGGCTACACCTTC
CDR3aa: CASSLQGWRGYTF

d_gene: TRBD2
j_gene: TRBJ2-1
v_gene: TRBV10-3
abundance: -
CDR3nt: TGTGCCATCAGCCCTAGAGCATCTAGCGGGGGTGAGCAGTTCTTC
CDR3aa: CAISPRASSGGEQFF

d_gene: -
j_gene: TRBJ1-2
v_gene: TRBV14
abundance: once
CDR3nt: TGTGCCAGCAGCGAGAGGAACCCTAACTATGGCTACACCTTC
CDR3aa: CASSERNPNYGYTF

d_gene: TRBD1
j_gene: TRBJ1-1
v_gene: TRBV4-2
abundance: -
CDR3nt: TGTGCCAGCAGCCGAGCTCCGGGACAGGGGAAGAGCGACACTGAAGCTTTCTTT
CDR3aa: CASSRAPGQGKSDTEAFF

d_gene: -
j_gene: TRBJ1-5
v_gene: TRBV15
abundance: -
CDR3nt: TGTGCCACCAGCAGAGATTTTAAGGGCGCAGGGTTTCTAAGCAATCAGCCCCAGCATTTT
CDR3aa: CATSRDFKGAGFLSNQPQHF

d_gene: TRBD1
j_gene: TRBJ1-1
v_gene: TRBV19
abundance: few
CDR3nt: TGTGCCAGTAGAAGCACACCAAGGGGGCTATGGGTGAACACTGAAGCTTTCTTT
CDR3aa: CASRSTPRGLWVNTEAFF

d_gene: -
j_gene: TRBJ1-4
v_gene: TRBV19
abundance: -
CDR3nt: TGTGCCACCGCGGGAACAACTAATGAAAAACTGTTTTTT
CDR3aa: CATAGTTNEKLFF

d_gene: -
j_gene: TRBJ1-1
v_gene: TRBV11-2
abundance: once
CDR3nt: TGTGCCAGCAGCTTAGTTTTTAGGACAGCGAACACTGAAGCTTTCTTT
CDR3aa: CASSLVFRTANTEAFF

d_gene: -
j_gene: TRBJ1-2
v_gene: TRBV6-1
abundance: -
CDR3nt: TGTGCCAGCAGTGAATTTCCGGGTTTGGGCTACACCTTC
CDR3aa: CASSEFPGLGYTF

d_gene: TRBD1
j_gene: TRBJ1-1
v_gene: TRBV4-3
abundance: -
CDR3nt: TGCGCCAGCAGCCAAGTTGGGGTGGGGACAGGGGGCACTGAAGCTTTCTTT
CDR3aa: CASSQVGVGTGGTEAFF

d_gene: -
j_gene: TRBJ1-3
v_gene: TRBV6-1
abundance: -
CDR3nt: TGTGCCAGCAGTGAAGGGACTCGGGGCTCTGGAAACACCATATATTTT
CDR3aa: CASSEGTRGSGNTIYF

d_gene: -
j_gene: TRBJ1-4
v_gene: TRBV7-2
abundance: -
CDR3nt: TGTGCCAGCAGCTTTGGGAGGGGTGAAAAACTGTTTTTT
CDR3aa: CASSFGRGEKLFF

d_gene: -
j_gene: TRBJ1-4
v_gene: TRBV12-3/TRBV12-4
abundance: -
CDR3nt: TGTGCCAGCAGTCCTTTTGAAAAACTGTTTTTT
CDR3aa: CASSPFEKLFF

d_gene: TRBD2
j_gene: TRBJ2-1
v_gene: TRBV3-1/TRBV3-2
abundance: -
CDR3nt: TGTGCCAGCAGCCAAGCCCTAGCGGGGGGGTTCGATGAGCAGTTCTTC
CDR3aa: CASSQALAGGFDEQFF

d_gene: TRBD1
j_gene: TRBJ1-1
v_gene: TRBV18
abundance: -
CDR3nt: TGTGCCAGCTCACCCGCGACAGGGTTCGGGAAAGCTTTCTTT
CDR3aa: CASSPATGFGKAFF

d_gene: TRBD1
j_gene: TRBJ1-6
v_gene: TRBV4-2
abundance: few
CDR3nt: TGTGCCAGCAGCCCCCGCCTTACAGGGGAGGAATATAATTCACCCCTCCACTTT
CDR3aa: CASSPRLTGEEYNSPLHF

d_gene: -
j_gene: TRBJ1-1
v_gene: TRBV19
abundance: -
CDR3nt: TGTGCCAGTACCTTTACGGAGGGGACTGAAGCTTTCTTT
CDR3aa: CASTFTEGTEAFF

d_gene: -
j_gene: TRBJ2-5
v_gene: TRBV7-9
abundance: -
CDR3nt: TGTGCCAGCAGCCGGGGAGGGGGCCAAGAGACCCAGTACTTC
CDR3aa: CASSRGGGQETQYF

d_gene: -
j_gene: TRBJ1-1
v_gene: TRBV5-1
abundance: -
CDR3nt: TGCGCCAGCAGCTTCGCGGGAATCACTGAAGCTTTCTTT
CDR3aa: CASSFAGITEAFF

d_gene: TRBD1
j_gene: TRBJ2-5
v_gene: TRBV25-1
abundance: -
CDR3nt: TGTGCCAGCAGTAAGCGTAACACCGGGACAGGGCACGAGACCCAGTACTTC
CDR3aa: CASSKRNTGTGHETQYF

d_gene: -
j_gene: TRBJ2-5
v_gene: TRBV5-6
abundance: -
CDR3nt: TGTGCCAGCAGCTTGGGTGGGGCAGAGACCCAGTACTTC
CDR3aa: CASSLGGAETQYF

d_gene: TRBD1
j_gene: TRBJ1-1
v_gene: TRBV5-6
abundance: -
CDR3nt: TGTGCCAGCAGCTCCTATGCAGGGCGGGACAGCGAAGAAGCTTTCTTT
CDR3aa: CASSSYAGRDSEEAFF

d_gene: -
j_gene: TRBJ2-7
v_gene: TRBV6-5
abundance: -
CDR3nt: TGTGCCAGCAGCTTAAGGGAGACCTACGAGCAGTACTTC
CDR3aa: CASSLRETYEQYF

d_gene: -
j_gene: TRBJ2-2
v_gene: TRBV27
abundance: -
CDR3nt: TGTGCCAGCACCACGGGACTGATAAATTCCTTCGCGAACACCGGGGAGCTGTTTTTT
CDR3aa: CASTTGLINSFANTGELFF

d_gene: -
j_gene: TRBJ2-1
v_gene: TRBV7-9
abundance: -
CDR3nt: TGTGCCAGCAGCTTATTGCCTATACCCTACAATGAGCAGTTCTTC
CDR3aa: CASSLLPIPYNEQFF